This T cell receptor (beta chain) was obtained from a study of control samples from healthy donors and cancer patients. TCRdb's table, derived via immunoSEQ multiplex PCR, lists solely in-frame clones and lacks some. Among 50,000 to 75,000 clones listed, roughly 85% were seen once. Germline assignment: CDR1 SGHDT and CDR2 YYEEEE. There are 14 residues in the CDR3. V lost 3 bases, J lost 6 bases, and 5 bases stayed unmatched. The sequence came from a middle-aged man in good health. The V gene is TRBV5-6, the J gene TRBJ1-5, with TRBD1 matching 8 bases. The sequenced sample consisted of blood. In DNA form, the CDR3 reads TGTGCCAGCAGCTCTATCACAGGGGGTCAGCCCCAGCATTTT. As protein: CASSSITGGQPQHF.